These 10 T cell receptor beta chains originate from one sample sequenced in a study of blood T cell repertoires in COVID-19. TCRdb keeps only in-frame clones here, not all; method: immunoSEQ multiplex PCR. Among approximately 240,000 clones listed, about 85% were seen once. Source material: peripheral blood. These receptors all come from a man aged 45-60 years who had recovered from COVID-19.

The V gene is TRBV7-9, the J gene TRBJ2-7; 9 bases line up with TRBD1. The CDR3 extends over 15 amino acids. CDR1 is SEHNR and CDR2 is FQNEAQ in the germline V gene (reference sequence). The V segment lost 4 bases and the J segment 0 bases; nucleotides outside the gene matches: 4. The CDR3 protein is CASSSRDRVSYEQYF. CDR3 bases: TGTGCCAGCAGCTCCCGGGACAGGGTCTCCTACGAGCAGTACTTC.

In this sample, this clone turned up once. The chain uses TRBV7-9 and TRBJ1-2; 7 nucleotides agree with TRBD1. The germline CDR1 and CDR2 sequences are SEHNR and FQNEAQ (reference sequence). The CDR3 extends over 15 amino acids. The junction had 11 bases not matched to a gene; V was cut back by 2 bases and J by 8 bases. The CDR3 spells CASSLLASRGLGYTF. The CDR3 DNA follows: TGTGCCAGCAGCTTACTTGCGAGCAGGGGGTTAGGCTACACCTTC.

This chain uses TRBV11-2 with TRBJ2-1; 8 bases line up with TRBD2. The CDR3 spans 15 residues. Trimming cost V 5 bases and J 6 bases; bases outside gene matches: 9. The germline CDR1 and CDR2 sequences are SGHAT and FQNNGV. This CDR3 is CASSVGGRTPNEQFF. Here the CDR3 DNA reads TGTGCCAGCAGCGTAGGCGGGAGGACGCCCAATGAGCAGTTCTTC.

The V gene is TRBV19, the J gene TRBJ2-5; 7 bases are shared with TRBD2. CDR3 length: 14 amino acids. CDR1 LNHDA and CDR2 SQIVND come from the germline V gene (reference sequence). Trimming removed 5 bases from V and 5 bases from J; junction bases left unmatched: 8. The CDR3 spells CASSEWGGRETQYF. CDR3 coding DNA: TGTGCCAGTAGTGAGTGGGGGGGGAGGGAGACCCAGTACTTC.

The V gene is TRBV6-1, the J gene TRBJ1-4; 7 bases are a match to TRBD1. This CDR3 contains 17 residues. Looked up from germline, CDR1 is MNHNS and CDR2 is SASEGT. J was trimmed by 1 base and V by 4 bases; bases with no gene match: 9. The CDR3 protein is CASSGRRGGGTNEKLFF. The CDR3 region has the DNA TGTGCCAGCAGTGGAAGGAGAGGGGGCGGAACTAATGAAAAACTGTTTTTT.

This sequence joins TRBV19 and TRBJ1-1; D gene unclear. Per germline, CDR1 LNHDA and CDR2 SQIVND (reference sequence). The CDR3 runs to 16 residues. V shed 0 bases and J shed 1 base, with 12 bases lying between them. This CDR3 is CASSIDPRRQNTEAFF. For the CDR3, the DNA is TGTGCCAGTAGTATAGATCCGCGACGACAGAACACTGAAGCTTTCTTT.

DNA for the CDR3: TGTGCCAGCAGCACTAAAAAGCCCTCAGACCTGAGGGAGACCCAGTACTTC. It encodes CASSTKKPSDLRETQYF. The chain has TRBV21-1 and TRBJ2-5; whether TRBD2, the table's D call, matches the DNA was not checked. TRBV21-1 is termed a pseudogene. The CDR3 loop spans 17 amino acids.

The CDR3 DNA reads as TGTGCCAGCAGCAGAGTTAAGGACAGGGGAAATTCACCCCTCCACTTT. Translation gives CASSRVKDRGNSPLHF. This chain connects TRBV21-1 to TRBJ1-6; TRBD1 is the table's D call and was not checked against the DNA. TRBV21-1 is flagged as a pseudogene. The CDR3 length is 16 residues.

This chain's CDR3 is CSVGPGTGGNYGYTF. In nucleotides, the CDR3 is TGCAGCGTCGGACCCGGGACAGGGGGCAATTATGGCTACACCTTC. V and J are TRBV29-1 and TRBJ1-2; 12 bases match TRBD1. Germline V lookup: CDR1 SQVTM, CDR2 ANQGSEA. The CDR3 runs 15 residues. Unmatched junction bases numbered 10, after V lost 6 bases and J lost 5 bases.

This clone was found a few times. This chain joins TRBV15 and TRBJ2-7; weak D call: TRBD2 (7 bases). The ends were cut back, 3 bases at V and 3 bases at J, with 12 bases in the middle. This CDR3 is 14 amino acids long. Germline loops: CDR1 LNHNV, CDR2 YYDKDF (reference sequence). The CDR3 here is CATSSKGGFYEQYF. Here the CDR3 DNA reads TGTGCCACCAGCAGCAAGGGGGGGTTCTACGAGCAGTACTTC.